A selection of T cell receptor beta chains follows, all from one sample in a study of blood T cell repertoires in COVID-19. Here immunoSEQ multiplex PCR was the method, and the copy in TCRdb shows in-frame clones only, minus some. The table has around 80,000 clones, 65% to 90% seen once. Source material: peripheral blood. The receptors here all came from a man aged 45 to 65 with COVID-19, enrolled during active disease. Each CDR3 is given with its conserved first and last residue. The order of the fields is J gene, D gene, V gene, clone size, CDR3 DNA, CDR3 protein. The D gene is left open where the match is weak. Not all rows give a size; the values are once, few, many and, for expanded clones, a class.

>TRBJ1-4|-|TRBV7-9|-
TGTGCCAGCAGCCAGAACAGTAGATCTAATGAAAAACTGTTTTTT
CASSQNSRSNEKLFF
>TRBJ1-5|-|TRBV28|-
TGTGCCAGCAGTGCCCCTATTGAAACGAATCAGCCCCAGCATTTT
CASSAPIETNQPQHF
>TRBJ2-3|-|TRBV24-1|-
TGTGCCACCAGTGATTCACCGGGACTCGGCACAGATACGCAGTATTTT
CATSDSPGLGTDTQYF
>TRBJ2-7|-|TRBV27|once
TGTGCCAGCAGTCCCCCAACGGGAGCAACGTGGGGAGAGCAGTACTTC
CASSPPTGATWGEQYF
>TRBJ1-1|-|TRBV30|once
TGTGCCTGGATGAGGCGGGGCACTGAAGCTTTCTTT
CAWMRRGTEAFF
>TRBJ2-5|TRBD2|TRBV5-1|-
TGCGCCAGCAGCTTGGGACTAGCGCGGGAGACCCAGTACTTC
CASSLGLARETQYF
>TRBJ2-1|TRBD2|TRBV6-4|-
TGTGCCAGCAACCGACTAGCGGGAGGGCCGTACAATGAGCAGTTCTTC
CASNRLAGGPYNEQFF
>TRBJ2-5|TRBD1|TRBV6-5|-
TGTGCCAGCGGATGGGACAGGTTCGAGACCCAGTACTTC
CASGWDRFETQYF
>TRBJ2-1|-|TRBV6-5|-
TGTGCCAGCAGTTACTTAAGCGGACGGGCGGGCAATGAGCAGTTCTTC
CASSYLSGRAGNEQFF
>TRBJ2-2|-|TRBV7-9|-
TGTGCCAGCAGCCTTGGCAGCGGCTGGGGGGGCACTGGGACCGGGGAGCTGTTTTTT
CASSLGSGWGGTGTGELFF
>TRBJ1-2|-|TRBV28|-
TGTGCCAGCAGGTACCTTGGGGGGAACTATGGCTACACCTTC
CASRYLGGNYGYTF
>TRBJ1-6|TRBD1|TRBV5-6|-
TGTGCCAGCAGCCGGAGGAGGGGGCCTAATTCACCCCTCCACTTT
CASSRRRGPNSPLHF
>TRBJ2-7|TRBD2|TRBV3-1/TRBV3-2|-
TGTGCCAGCAGCCGTTGGACTAGCGGGAGTTACGAGCAGTACTTC
CASSRWTSGSYEQYF
>TRBJ2-5|TRBD2|TRBV7-9|-
TGTGCCAGCAGCTTAGCGGGGAGGGTAGAGACCCAGTACTTC
CASSLAGRVETQYF
>TRBJ2-7|-|TRBV9|once
TGTGCCAGCAGCGGATCCACAGGGTCTTCCTACGAGCAGTACTTC
CASSGSTGSSYEQYF
>TRBJ1-2|-|TRBV7-8|once
TGTGCCAGCAGCTTAGTGAACAGGGCCTTTGGCTACACCTTC
CASSLVNRAFGYTF
>TRBJ1-1|-|TRBV11-2|-
TGTGCCAGCAGCTTAGAGGGGGGGAGGCCTGAAGCTTTCTTT
CASSLEGGRPEAFF
>TRBJ2-2|-|TRBV10-1|few
TGCGCCAGCAGTGAGTCTAGCACCAGGAGGGCCGGGGAGCTGTTTTTT
CASSESSTRRAGELFF
>TRBJ1-4|-|TRBV5-8|-
TGTGCCAGCAGCTCCCAGTCGGAAAAACTGTTTTTT
CASSSQSEKLFF
>TRBJ1-1|-|TRBV6-5|-
TGTGCCAGCTCAGGGGTTGCTGAAGCTTTCTTT
CASSGVAEAFF
>TRBJ2-5|-|TRBV28|-
TGTGCCAGCCTTGACTCAGGGCAAGAGACCCAGTACTTC
CASLDSGQETQYF
>TRBJ2-7|-|TRBV6-5|-
TGTGCCAGCAGTTACGGACACGATAGCTCCTACGAGCAGTACTTC
CASSYGHDSSYEQYF
>TRBJ2-7|TRBD1|TRBV29-1|-
TGCAGCGTAAGGACAGGGGTTCTAGGGCACGAGCAGTACTTC
CSVRTGVLGHEQYF
>TRBJ2-2|-|TRBV5-1|-
TGCGCCAGCAGCCCTGGGACATTCGCGAACACCGGGGAGCTGTTTTTT
CASSPGTFANTGELFF
>TRBJ1-3|-|TRBV13|-
TGTGCCAGCAGCTTAGGGCGGGGGGCCTCTGGAAACACCATATATTTT
CASSLGRGASGNTIYF
>TRBJ1-2|-|TRBV18|-
TGTGCCAGCTCACCGGTTGGGGGCTCTGGCTACACCTTC
CASSPVGGSGYTF
>TRBJ1-6|TRBD1|TRBV18|once
TGTGCCAGCTCACCTGAATCCGGGACAGGGCGGTCACCCCTCCACTTT
CASSPESGTGRSPLHF
>TRBJ1-2|TRBD1|TRBV10-2|few
TGCGCCAGCACCAGGGACAGGGAAAACTATGGCTACACCTTC
CASTRDRENYGYTF
>TRBJ1-1|TRBD1|TRBV25-1|-
TGTGCCAGCAGGACGAGACAGGGAACCGCTTTCTTT
CASRTRQGTAFF
>TRBJ1-1|TRBD1|TRBV10-2|few
TGCGCCAGCAGCCGGACAGGGCCACGGAACACTGAAGCTTTCTTT
CASSRTGPRNTEAFF
>TRBJ1-1|-|TRBV4-1|-
TGCGCCAGCAGCACCAGGGTGAACACTGAAGCTTTCTTT
CASSTRVNTEAFF
>TRBJ2-7|-|TRBV4-1|-
TGCGCCAGCAGCCTAACAAGCCCATCCCCCGGTCGACAGGTTAAAGGCGAGCAGTACTTC
CASSLTSPSPGRQVKGEQYF
>TRBJ1-2|-|TRBV30|-
TGTGCCTTGGGGGGGCAGGGAAAATTTGGCTACACCTTC
CALGGQGKFGYTF
>TRBJ2-1|TRBD1|TRBV7-3|-
TGTGCCAGCAGTCGGGACAGGGCAACGAATGAGCAGTTCTTC
CASSRDRATNEQFF
>TRBJ2-3|TRBD1|TRBV2|-
TGTGCCAGCAGTGAAGGTGGGACAGGGGTTGAAGATACGCAGTATTTT
CASSEGGTGVEDTQYF
>TRBJ2-1|TRBD1|TRBV7-9|-
TGTGCCAGCAGCCCATCCGGGACAGGGGATAACAATGAGCAGTTCTTC
CASSPSGTGDNNEQFF
>TRBJ1-1|TRBD1|TRBV5-5|-
TGTGCCAGCAGCTTCCCCTCGGGACAGGGGGCCACTGAAGCTTTCTTT
CASSFPSGQGATEAFF
>TRBJ1-3|-|TRBV13|once
TGTGCCAGCAGCTTAGAGGGACACCAACCCGGGCTGAAGGACATATATTTT
CASSLEGHQPGLKDIYF
>TRBJ2-6|-|TRBV5-4|once
TGTGCCAGCAGACGTTCTAGCTCTGGGGCCAACGTCCTGACTTTC
CASRRSSSGANVLTF
>TRBJ1-1|TRBD1|TRBV5-1|-
TGCGCCAGCAGCTCAACAGGGGGTGGGACTGAAGCTTTCTTT
CASSSTGGGTEAFF
>TRBJ2-7|TRBD1|TRBV6-2/TRBV6-3|-
TGTGCCAGCAGTTACTCAGGGGACAGGTTCTCCTACGAGCAGTACTTC
CASSYSGDRFSYEQYF
>TRBJ2-7|-|TRBV30|once
TGTGCCTGGAAAAGGCCCGCAACAGGCGAGCAGTACTTC
CAWKRPATGEQYF
>TRBJ1-1|-|TRBV6-6|-
TGTGCCACCCATAGGACAGAGATGAACACTGAAGCTTTCTTT
CATHRTEMNTEAFF
>TRBJ2-1|-|TRBV7-2|-
TGTGCCAGCAGCTTAGTGGGTAGCCCTAGCTCCTACAATGAGCAGTTCTTC
CASSLVGSPSSYNEQFF
>TRBJ2-3|TRBD2|TRBV6-5|once
TGTGCCAGCAGTTCCCCCCGGACTAGCGGCACAGATACGCAGTATTTT
CASSSPRTSGTDTQYF
>TRBJ1-2|TRBD1|TRBV6-5|-
TGTGCCAGCAGCCCCACAGGGGCTGGCTACACCTTC
CASSPTGAGYTF
>TRBJ2-5|-|TRBV28|few
TGTGCCAGCAGTCTCCAGTATTCTCAAGAGACCCAGTACTTC
CASSLQYSQETQYF
>TRBJ1-6|TRBD1|TRBV11-2|once
TGTGCCAGCAGCTTAGGGTACAGGGGGCAGAATTCACCCCTCCACTTT
CASSLGYRGQNSPLHF
>TRBJ2-1|-|TRBV9|once
TGTGCCAGCAGCGTAGAGGCTAGCTGGCGGTACAATGAGCAGTTCTTC
CASSVEASWRYNEQFF
>TRBJ2-2|-|TRBV7-9|-
TGTGCCAGCAGCTTAGCTGGACAGCCGAACACCGGGGAGCTGTTTTTT
CASSLAGQPNTGELFF
>TRBJ1-5|-|TRBV27|-
TGTGCCAGCAGTTTGGGGCTGGGGCAGCCCCAGCATTTT
CASSLGLGQPQHF
>TRBJ2-6|-|TRBV2|-
TGTGCCAGCAGAGTTTTTGGACATAGCTCTGGGGCCAACGTCCTGACTTTC
CASRVFGHSSGANVLTF
>TRBJ2-3|TRBD2|TRBV5-6|-
TGTGCCAGCAGCTTGGGACTAGCGGGAGTGTATGATACGCAGTATTTT
CASSLGLAGVYDTQYF
>TRBJ2-2|TRBD2|TRBV7-2|-
TGTGCCAGCAGCAGTAATAGCGGGAGAGGGCCCGGGGAGCTGTTTTTT
CASSSNSGRGPGELFF
>TRBJ1-5|TRBD1|TRBV30|-
TGTGCCTGGAGTGGGGTCAGGGGGAGTCAGCCCCAGCATTTT
CAWSGVRGSQPQHF
>TRBJ1-5|-|TRBV28|-
TGTGCCAGCAGTTTGCTTGCAGGTTCGAGGCCCCAGCATTTT
CASSLLAGSRPQHF
>TRBJ2-7|TRBD2|TRBV7-6|-
TGTGCCAGCAGCTTACGATCGGGACTAGTTGGAAACGAGCAGTACTTC
CASSLRSGLVGNEQYF
>TRBJ2-5|-|TRBV3-1/TRBV3-2|few
TGTGCCAGCAGCCAAGAATGGAACAGGGACCCATCGGAGACCCAGTACTTC
CASSQEWNRDPSETQYF
>TRBJ1-2|TRBD1|TRBV2|once
TGTGCCAGCAGTGAGAGGGCGGTGGCAGGGGGCGGCGGCTACACCTTC
CASSERAVAGGGGYTF
>TRBJ2-7|-|TRBV30|-
TGTGCCTGGAGGGTGGGCAGGACTCTAGGCTACGAGCAGTACTTC
CAWRVGRTLGYEQYF